The clone carrying this T cell receptor beta chain was seen a few times. Its antigen is unknown. The CDR3 runs 16 residues. The V gene end was trimmed by 0 bases and the J gene end by 5 bases; junction bases not matched to a gene: 10. CDR1 and CDR2 from the germline V gene are SGDLS and YYNGEE. This entry comes from a study of regulatory T cells in long-lasting Graves disease. Study outcomes and limitations: With approximately 3,000 shared public clonotypes, persistent patients exceeded new patients, who shared 966. The analysis examined peripheral blood only and excluded thyroid tissue. It was in persistent disease that TRBV28, TRBJ1-2 and TRBJ2-5 were favored.

Regarding time point: persistent/refractory GD, antithyroid drugs over 5 years with positive TRAb. Extracted PBMC RNA gave rise to the TCR library. Investigators prepared the TCR beta libraries by applying iRepertoire HTBI primers and Arm-PCR of CDR3 regions. TCRdb used MiXCR to reprocess the multiplex PCR reads, holding one entry per CDR3 protein. The profile shows 650,000 to 850,000 distinct CDR3 sequences, 30% of them singletons. The chain employs TRBV9 and TRBJ2-7; TRBD1 matches at 8 bases. The sequenced sample was peripheral blood mononuclear cells (PBMCs), obtained when the disease was refractory, from a patient treated with antithyroid drugs. The clonotype was recovered from a female donor with Graves disease. The CDR3: CASSVGEGQARNEQYF. The CDR3, as DNA: TGTGCCAGCAGCGTAGGTGAGGGACAGGCTAGGAACGAGCAGTACTTC.